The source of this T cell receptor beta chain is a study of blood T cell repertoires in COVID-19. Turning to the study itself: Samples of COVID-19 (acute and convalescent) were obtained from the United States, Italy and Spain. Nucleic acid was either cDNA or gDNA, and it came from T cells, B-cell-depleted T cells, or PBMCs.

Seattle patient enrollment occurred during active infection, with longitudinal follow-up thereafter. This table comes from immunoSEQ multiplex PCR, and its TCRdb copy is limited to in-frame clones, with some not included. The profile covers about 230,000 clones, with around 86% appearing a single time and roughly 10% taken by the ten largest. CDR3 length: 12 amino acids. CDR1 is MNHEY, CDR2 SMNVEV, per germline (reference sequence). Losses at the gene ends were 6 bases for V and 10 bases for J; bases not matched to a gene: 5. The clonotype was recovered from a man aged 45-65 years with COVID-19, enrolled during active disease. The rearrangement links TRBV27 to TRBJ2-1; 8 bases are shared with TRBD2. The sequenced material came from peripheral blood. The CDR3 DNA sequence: TGTGCCAGCAGAACTAGCGGTGGGGAGCAGTTCTTC. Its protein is CASRTSGGEQFF.